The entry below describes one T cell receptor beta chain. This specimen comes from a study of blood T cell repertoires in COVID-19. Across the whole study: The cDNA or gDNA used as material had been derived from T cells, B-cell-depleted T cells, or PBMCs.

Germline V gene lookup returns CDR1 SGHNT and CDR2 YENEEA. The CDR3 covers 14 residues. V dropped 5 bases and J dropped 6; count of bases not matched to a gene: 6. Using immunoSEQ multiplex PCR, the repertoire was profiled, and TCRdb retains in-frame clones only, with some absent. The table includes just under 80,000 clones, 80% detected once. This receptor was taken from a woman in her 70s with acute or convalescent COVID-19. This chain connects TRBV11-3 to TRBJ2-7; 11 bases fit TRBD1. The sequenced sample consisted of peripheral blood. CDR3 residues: CASSPGTGGGEQYF. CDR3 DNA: TGTGCCAGCAGCCCCGGGACAGGGGGTGGCGAGCAGTACTTC.